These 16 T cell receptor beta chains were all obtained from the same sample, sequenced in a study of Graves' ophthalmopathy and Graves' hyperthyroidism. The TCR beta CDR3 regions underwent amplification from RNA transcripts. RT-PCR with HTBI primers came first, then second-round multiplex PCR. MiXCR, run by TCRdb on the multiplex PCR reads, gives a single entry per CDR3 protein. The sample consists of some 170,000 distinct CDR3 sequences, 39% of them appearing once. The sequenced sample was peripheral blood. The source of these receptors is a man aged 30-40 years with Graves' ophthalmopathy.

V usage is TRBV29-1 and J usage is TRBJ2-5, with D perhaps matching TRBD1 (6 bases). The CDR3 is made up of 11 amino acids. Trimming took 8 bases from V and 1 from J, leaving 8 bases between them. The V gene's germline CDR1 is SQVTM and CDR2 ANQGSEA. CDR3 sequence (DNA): TGCAGCTGGGACATCCAAGAGACCCAGTACTTC. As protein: CSWDIQETQYF.

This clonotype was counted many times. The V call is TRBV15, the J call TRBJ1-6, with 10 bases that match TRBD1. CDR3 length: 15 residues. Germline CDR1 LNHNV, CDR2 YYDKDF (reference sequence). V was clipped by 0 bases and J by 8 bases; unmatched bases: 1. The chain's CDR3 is CATSREGTGDSPLHF. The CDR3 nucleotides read TGTGCCACCAGCAGAGAAGGGACAGGGGATTCACCCCTCCACTTT.

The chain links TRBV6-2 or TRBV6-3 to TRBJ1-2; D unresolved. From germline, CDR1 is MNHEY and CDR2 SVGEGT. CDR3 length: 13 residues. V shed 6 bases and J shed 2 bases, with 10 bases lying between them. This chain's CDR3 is CASSYDYNYGYTF. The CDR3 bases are TGTGCCAGCAGCTACGACTACAACTATGGCTACACCTTC.

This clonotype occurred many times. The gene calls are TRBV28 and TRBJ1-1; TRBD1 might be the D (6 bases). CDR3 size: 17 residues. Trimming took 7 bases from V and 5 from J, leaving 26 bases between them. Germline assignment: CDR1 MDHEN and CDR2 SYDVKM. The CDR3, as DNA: TGTGCCAGCACCTTCGGGGGGGGCTTCTTCTTAAGAACTGAAGCTTTCTTT. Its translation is CASTFGGGFFLRTEAFF.

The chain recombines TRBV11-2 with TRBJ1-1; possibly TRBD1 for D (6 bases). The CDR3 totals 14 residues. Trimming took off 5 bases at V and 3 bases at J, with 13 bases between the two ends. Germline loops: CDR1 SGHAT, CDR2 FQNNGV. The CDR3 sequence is CASSEGQFYTEAFF. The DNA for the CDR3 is TGTGCCAGCAGCGAAGGACAGTTTTACACTGAAGCTTTCTTT.

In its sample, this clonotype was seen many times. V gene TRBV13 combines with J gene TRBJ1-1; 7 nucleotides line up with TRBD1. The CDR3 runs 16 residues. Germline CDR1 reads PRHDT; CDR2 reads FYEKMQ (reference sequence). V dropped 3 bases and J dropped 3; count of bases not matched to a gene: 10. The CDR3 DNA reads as TGTGCCAGCAGCTTTAGGGGGCGAGCGACTGACACTGAAGCTTTCTTT. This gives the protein CASSFRGRATDTEAFF. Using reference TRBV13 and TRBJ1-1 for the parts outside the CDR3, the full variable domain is AAGVIQSPRHLIKEKRETATLKCYPIPRHDTVYWYQQGPGQDPQFLISFYEKMQSDKGSIPDRFSAQQFSDYHSELNMSSLELGDSALYFCASSFRGRATDTEAFFGQGTRLTVV.

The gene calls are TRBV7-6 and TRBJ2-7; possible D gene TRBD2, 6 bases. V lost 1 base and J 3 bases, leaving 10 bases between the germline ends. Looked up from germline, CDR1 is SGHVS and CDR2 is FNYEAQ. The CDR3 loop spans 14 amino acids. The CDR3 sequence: CASSLGGISYEQYF. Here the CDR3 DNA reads TGTGCCAGCAGCTTAGGCGGGATAAGCTACGAGCAGTACTTC.

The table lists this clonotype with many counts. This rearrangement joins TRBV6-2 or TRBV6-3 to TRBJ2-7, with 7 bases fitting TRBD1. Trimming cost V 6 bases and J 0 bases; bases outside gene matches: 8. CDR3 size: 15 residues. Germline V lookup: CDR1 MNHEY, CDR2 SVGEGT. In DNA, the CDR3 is TGTGCCAGCAGCAAACCGGGACAGAACTCCTACGAGCAGTACTTC. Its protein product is CASSKPGQNSYEQYF.

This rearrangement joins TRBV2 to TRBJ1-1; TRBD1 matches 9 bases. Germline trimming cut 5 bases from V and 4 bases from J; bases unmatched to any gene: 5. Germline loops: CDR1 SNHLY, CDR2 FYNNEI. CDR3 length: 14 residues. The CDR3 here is CASSPGTGFTEAFF. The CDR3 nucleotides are TGTGCCAGCAGTCCCGGGACAGGGTTCACTGAAGCTTTCTTT.

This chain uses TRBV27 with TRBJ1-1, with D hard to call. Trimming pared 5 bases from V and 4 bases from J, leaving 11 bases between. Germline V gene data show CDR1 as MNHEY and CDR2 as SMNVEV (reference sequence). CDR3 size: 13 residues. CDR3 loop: CASSQMMGTEAFF. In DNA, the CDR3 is TGTGCCAGCAGTCAGATGATGGGCACTGAAGCTTTCTTT.

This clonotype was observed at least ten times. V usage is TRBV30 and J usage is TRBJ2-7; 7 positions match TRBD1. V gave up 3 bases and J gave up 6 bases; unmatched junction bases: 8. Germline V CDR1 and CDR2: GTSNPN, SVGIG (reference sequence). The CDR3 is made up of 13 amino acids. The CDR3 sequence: CAWSQGQGVEQYF. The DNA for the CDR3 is TGTGCCTGGAGCCAAGGGCAGGGGGTCGAGCAGTACTTC.

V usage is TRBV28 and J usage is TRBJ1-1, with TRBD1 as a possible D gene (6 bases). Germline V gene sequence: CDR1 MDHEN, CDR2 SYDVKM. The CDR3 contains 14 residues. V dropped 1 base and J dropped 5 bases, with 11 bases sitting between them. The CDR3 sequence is CASSLSGGLTEAFF. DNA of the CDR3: TGTGCCAGCAGTTTATCCGGGGGCCTGACTGAAGCTTTCTTT.

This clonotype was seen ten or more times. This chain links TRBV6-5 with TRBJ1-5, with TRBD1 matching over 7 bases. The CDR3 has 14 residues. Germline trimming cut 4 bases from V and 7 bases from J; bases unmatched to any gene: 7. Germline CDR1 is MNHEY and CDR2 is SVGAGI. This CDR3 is CASSFTGDYQPQHF. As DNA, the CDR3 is TGTGCCAGCAGTTTCACAGGGGATTACCAGCCCCAGCATTTT.

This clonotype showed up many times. DNA of the CDR3: TGTGCCAGCAGGCCACAGGGGAATAGCAATCAGCCCCAGCATTTT. Its protein product is CASRPQGNSNQPQHF. J is TRBJ1-5 and V is TRBV2; 7 bases line up with TRBD1. The CDR3 sequence is 15 residues long. With V trimmed by 6 bases and J by 0 bases, 5 bases remained unmatched. CDR1 is SNHLY and CDR2 is FYNNEI in the germline V gene.

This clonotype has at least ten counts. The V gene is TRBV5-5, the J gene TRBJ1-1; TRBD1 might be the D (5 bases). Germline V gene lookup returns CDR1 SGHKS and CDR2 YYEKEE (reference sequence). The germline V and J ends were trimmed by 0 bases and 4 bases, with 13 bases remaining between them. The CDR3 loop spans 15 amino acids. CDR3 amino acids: CASSLAWGEGTEAFF. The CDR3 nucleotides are TGTGCCAGCAGCTTGGCCTGGGGGGAGGGCACTGAAGCTTTCTTT.

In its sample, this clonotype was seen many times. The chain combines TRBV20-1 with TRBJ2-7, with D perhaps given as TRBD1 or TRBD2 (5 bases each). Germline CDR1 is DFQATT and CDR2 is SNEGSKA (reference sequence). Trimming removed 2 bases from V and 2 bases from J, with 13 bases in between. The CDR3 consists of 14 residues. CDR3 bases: TGCAGTGCTAGAAGGGACCGTCGTACCTACGAGCAGTACTTC. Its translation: CSARRDRRTYEQYF.